The 2 T cell receptor gamma chains given below trace back to one sample, sequenced in a study of Vδ1+ human thymocytes. Study-wide results and caveats: In the thymus, TRG and TRD repertoires looked highly polyclonal with Gaussian CDR3 lengths.

RNA was extracted from the cells and then reverse transcribed. CDR3 amplicons came from multiplex PCR with pooled V-gene forward and constant-region reverse primers. TCRdb re-processed the multiplex PCR reads using CATT. Of approximately 20,000 gamma-chain clones detected, approximately 15% appear once; the ten largest clones hold about 2%. Their cognate antigens are unknown. The sequenced sample was Vdelta1+ gamma-delta thymocytes from the thymus. Noted subset: FACS-sorted CD3+ TCRalphabeta- TCRVdelta1+ TCRVdelta2- thymocytes. The receptors stem from a child less than two years old who had congenital heart surgery.

This clone was observed a few times. The chain joins TRGV9 to TRGJ1 or TRGJ2. CDR1 GITISATS and CDR2 ISYDGTV come from the germline V gene (reference sequence). The V and J ends lost 1 base and 0 bases, in that order; junction bases with no gene match: 9. The CDR3 consists of 16 residues. The CDR3 here is CALWEVRKENYYKKLF. The CDR3 bases are TGTGCCTTGTGGGAGGTCCGGAAGGAGAATTATTATAAGAAACTCTTT.

The rearrangement uses TRGV9 and TRGJP. CDR1 is GITISATS and CDR2 is ISYDGTV in the germline V gene (reference sequence). This CDR3 has 17 residues. V shed 2 bases, J shed 4 bases, and the junction held 5 bases outside the gene matches. This chain's CDR3 is CALWEGYQELGKKIKVF. Here the CDR3 DNA reads TGTGCCTTGTGGGAGGGTTATCAAGAGTTGGGCAAAAAAATCAAGGTATTT.